The sequence of this T cell receptor beta chain was determined in a study of CD8+ T cells in alopecia areata. This clone was recorded a few times. This CDR3 contains 14 residues. Germline-derived CDR1 and CDR2 are LNHDA and SQIVND (reference sequence). The V and J ends lost 0 bases and 2 bases, in that order; junction bases with no gene match: 1. Investigators isolated RNA and reverse transcribed it into cDNA to act as the sequencing template. Repertoires were generated with immunoSEQ multiplex PCR, while TCRdb's copy carries only in-frame clones and drops some. The table shows some 240,000 clones, with approximately 57% occurring only once. The treatment denotes: oral pan-JAK inhibitor, 5-10 mg twice daily.

The TCR comes from a human donor with alopecia areata. The chain combines TRBV19 with TRBJ2-7, with 7 bases identical to TRBD2. Specimen: CD4+ T cells sorted from blood, collected at week 4, from a patient treated with tofacitinib. Here the CDR3 DNA reads TGTGCCAGTAGTATAGACGGGGGGACCTACGAGCAGTACTTC. Protein sequence: CASSIDGGTYEQYF.